Detailed here is one T cell receptor (beta chain). The sample is drawn from a study of radiation and T cells in renal cell carcinoma. TCRdb's table, derived via immunoSEQ multiplex PCR, lists solely in-frame clones and lacks some. The sample yields about 130,000 clones, approximately 85% seen once. Time point here: blood 2 weeks post-SBRT. Treatment described: 15 Gy SBRT to primary tumor, nephrectomy 4 weeks later. Germline V lookup: CDR1 ENHRY, CDR2 SYGVKD. CDR3 length: 15 residues. J was trimmed by 4 bases and V by 2 bases; bases with no gene match: 5. The chain carries TRBV10-3 and TRBJ1-2; 9 bases fit TRBD1. The TCR originated in a man aged 50 to 60 with renal cell carcinoma. The sample was blood, taken from a patient whose treatment included radiotherapy and nephrectomy. In DNA form, the CDR3 reads TGTGCCATCAGTGAGCGGGACAGGGTCATCTATGGCTACACCTTC. It translates to CAISERDRVIYGYTF.